This T cell receptor beta chain was recorded in a study of shared clonotypes between healthy human individuals (dated by TCRdb to the early 2020s). Looking at the study overall: The cohort comprised a couple of women and a few men aged 18 to 49 years. For each donor, CD4 naive and CD4 memory were each run on three plates, CD8 naive on two plates, and CD8 memory on one plate. Blood TCR repertoires of roughly five healthy adults were deeply sequenced to estimate repertoire size and the extent of clonotype sharing between individuals. Different laboratories and diverse techniques were used to prepare libraries and sequence TCR repertoires, to increase sequencing depth and limit assay-specific biases. Between about 0.94 and 10 billion PBMCs per donor were obtained by leukapheresis.

Beyond this particular receptor, the publication reports: Compared with non-shared clonotypes, the clonotypes found in all four sorted-subset donors had higher generation probabilities. Sampling was restricted to blood, and TCR repertoires in tissues likely differ from the TCR repertoires found in blood. Across four donors, about 4.5% of naive CD4, roughly 3.3% of naive CD8, under 2.5% of memory CD4, and 0.4% to 0.45% of memory CD8 clonotypes were shared. Incomplete sequencing was indicated by rarefaction of sorted-subset datasets, despite the large sequencing depth. The small number of donors limited the genetic and exposure-history diversity represented. Pairwise subsampling indicated that sequencing depth was expected to affect the degree of clonotype sharing among donors. Naive subsets generally had larger estimated clonotype richness than memory subsets.

Healthy HIV-negative adults with no recently reported acute infections or vaccinations were included as donors. Every donor was a Caucasian adult living in Nashville, Tennessee, USA. CD4+ T cells were enriched through magnetic negative selection, after which naive cells were positively selected on CD45RA and the remaining negative fraction served as the memory subset. After blood collection by leukapheresis, PBMCs were isolated using Ficoll-Histopaque density gradient centrifugation and then cryopreserved in the vapor phase of liquid nitrogen. Purity and quantity of every magnetically sorted T cell population were checked by analytical flow cytometry. From each sorted fraction, genomic DNA was isolated and quantified by UV absorbance on a Nanodrop 2000c. V is cut by 9 bases and J by 6 bases, and the space between the germline ends is 20 bases. CDR1 and CDR2, per the germline V gene (reference sequence), are SGHNT and YYREEE. Counted from cysteine to phenylalanine, this CDR3 has 14 amino acids. The sequence is cut down to CDR3 DNA, 42 bases in frame from base 1.

This clone was counted a single time. No antigen is known for it. Per-base quality was not reported, and no clone a single base away is much larger than it. TCR CDR3 regions were amplified from genomic DNA by multiplex PCR using the deep immunoSEQ assay. For each cell subset, the extracted genomic DNA was distributed evenly across all wells of several immunoSEQ 96-well plates, and each plate served as one replicate. For sorted subsets, each replicate PCR was loaded with 200 ng genomic DNA, equivalent to about 33,000 T cell genomes. The purified libraries were quantified using a Qubit 3.0 fluorometer, sized with a Bioanalyzer 2100, and then quantified again using the KAPA Library Quantification kit. A separate single-read 150-cycle Illumina NextSeq 550 flow cell was used to sequence each immunoSEQ 96-well plate. Processing in the source paper ran as follows. Because the immunoSEQ output included only junctional sequences and no quality scores, the filtering could not be the same as the filtering used for full-length reads. To assign V/J genes and CDR3, sequences were annotated against IMGT germline references using PyIR, a Python wrapper for IgBLAST v1.9. Any read was removed if the V/J assignment was weak (E-value above 1e-6), the CDR3 was missing, or the read contained stop codons, out-of-frame junctions, or ambiguous translated residues. V3J clonotypes were defined as sequences sharing the same inferred V gene, J gene, and CDR3 amino acid sequence. The percentage overlap between two repertoires was calculated by dividing the number of shared unique clonotypes by the size of the smaller repertoire. Richness of each repertoire was evaluated using RTK rarefaction, the Chao1 estimator, and Recon v2.1 estimates of unobserved clonotypes. For all TCRbeta clonotypes obtained by the gDNA method from four donors, generation probabilities were computed with OLGA. TCRdb limited this immuneACCESS table to in-frame rearrangements with V and J called. A share of clones is missing; checked studies link under half to unresolved V genes, and the rest is unexplained. The V and J calls and clone size come from that table; D and trimming were worked out from the DNA. The sample includes roughly 2 million clones, with roughly 94% observed a single time. The ten top clones hold under 0.15% of the sample.

Sequenced: naive CD4+ T cells sorted from blood. The cell subset or site label, read with the paper, signifies: CD45RA+ positively selected. Recombination connected TRBV5-4 to TRBJ2-3; perhaps TRBD2 is the D gene, with 5 bases matching. This clonotype was sampled from a man between 18 and 29 years old in good health. The DNA is as follows: TGTGCCACCACGTCACCTGGGCCGGGGGATACGCAGTATTTT. Its coded protein is CATTSPGPGDTQYF.